The source of this T cell receptor beta chain is a study of OX40 agonist ivuxolimab in advanced cancers. Study in general: Across the patients, intravenous ivuxolimab was delivered every 2 weeks at 0.01 to 10 mg/kg. General study points: What antigens the expanded peripheral T cells recognized was never established.

A remark on this clone: Its matching antigen is unknown.

TCRdb's copy holds only in-frame clones and misses some; the assay was immunoSEQ multiplex PCR. The sample lists under 90,000 clones; 90% to 95% were seen once. The junction had 4 bases not matched to a gene; V was cut back by 5 bases and J by 5 bases. Germline-derived CDR1 and CDR2 are SGHVS and FNYEAQ. This CDR3 region has 13 residues. The chain couples TRBV7-6 to TRBJ1-2; 8 bases line up with TRBD1. The clonotype comes from an adult with an advanced solid tumor such as melanoma, head and neck, liver or kidney cancer. This specimen was CD4+ or CD8+ T cells sorted from blood, taken in a trial of the OX40 agonist ivuxolimab. The CDR3: CASSGTGGYGYTF. CDR3 nucleotides: TGTGCCAGCAGCGGTACAGGGGGATATGGCTACACCTTC.